These 30 T cell receptor beta chains were all obtained from the same sample, sequenced in a study of blood T cell repertoires in COVID-19. Sequenced by immunoSEQ multiplex PCR; TCRdb stores in-frame clones only, minus some. The sample records a few hundred thousand clones, more than 90% being singletons. The sequenced material came from PBMCs or T cells enriched from blood (not recorded which). The receptors were gathered from a woman aged 25-40 years who had recovered from COVID-19.

This sequence joins TRBV28 and TRBJ1-5; TRBD1 matches at 7 bases. This CDR3 is built from 17 residues. J gave up 1 base and V 4 bases, and 10 bases lay outside the gene matches. Per the germline V gene, CDR1 is MDHEN and CDR2 is SYDVKM. The CDR3 DNA follows: TGTGCCAGCAGTTCAACCAGGGACAGATGGAGCAATCAGCCCCAGCATTTT. Its protein is CASSSTRDRWSNQPQHF.

CDR3 amino acids: CASSLAFSPEDSPLHF. The CDR3 DNA sequence: TGTGCCAGCAGCTTAGCGTTCTCCCCGGAGGATTCACCCCTCCACTTT. The J gene is TRBJ1-6, the V gene TRBV7-9; D not resolved. V lost 0 bases and J lost 8, with 14 bases in between. Per germline, CDR1 SEHNR and CDR2 FQNEAQ (reference sequence). The CDR3 runs 16 residues.

This chain joins TRBV7-2 and TRBJ2-7; D might be TRBD2 (6 bases). The CDR3 is 14 residues long. V was cut by 2 bases and J by 3 bases, with 11 bases left in between. Germline CDR1 SGHTA, CDR2 FQGNSA. The CDR3 region has the DNA TGTGCCAGCAGCTTACCCGGGACTTTCTACGAGCAGTACTTC. This codes for CASSLPGTFYEQYF.

V and J are TRBV5-1 and TRBJ2-1; perhaps TRBD1 as D (6 bases). The ends were cut back, 5 bases at V and 6 bases at J, with 9 bases in the middle. The germline CDR1 and CDR2 sequences are SGHRS and YFSETQ. The CDR3 runs 12 residues. CDR3 sequence: CASRQGANEQFF. The CDR3 nucleotides are TGCGCCAGCAGACAGGGAGCCAATGAGCAGTTCTTC.

This clone was counted once. V gene TRBV25-1 combines with J gene TRBJ1-2; D may be TRBD1 (5 bases). Deletions cut 4 bases from V and 0 bases from J, with 9 bases between. Per germline, CDR1 MGHDK and CDR2 SYGVNS. The CDR3 sequence is 14 residues long. The chain's CDR3 is CASSGTGANYGYTF. The CDR3 bases are TGTGCCAGCAGTGGTACAGGAGCTAACTATGGCTACACCTTC.

The chain employs TRBV6-5 and TRBJ1-5; D gene ambiguous. Germline CDR1 is MNHEY and CDR2 is SVGAGI. Between the trimmed V and J ends, which lost 5 bases and 2 bases, there was a span of 7 bases. The CDR3 has 13 amino acids. CDR3 coding DNA: TGTGCCAGCAGTCACCGAGGCAATCAGCCCCAGCATTTT. This gives the protein CASSHRGNQPQHF.

This sequence joins TRBV9 and TRBJ1-1; maybe TRBD1 (6 bases). V was shortened by 1 base and J by 1 base, with 11 bases between the two germline ends. The CDR3 is 15 amino acids. Germline V lookup: CDR1 SGDLS, CDR2 YYNGEE. The CDR3 here is CASSVRGGSNTEAFF. The CDR3 nucleotides are TGTGCCAGCAGCGTAAGGGGGGGATCGAACACTGAAGCTTTCTTT.

The V and J genes are TRBV19 and TRBJ2-7, with 9 bases matching TRBD1. CDR3 length: 15 residues. Trimming at V came to 5 bases and at J to 4 bases, leaving 9 bases not matched to a gene. Germline V gene sequence: CDR1 LNHDA, CDR2 SQIVND (reference sequence). The CDR3: CASSGGTGFSYEQYF. The CDR3 DNA is TGTGCCAGTAGTGGAGGGACAGGGTTTTCGTACGAGCAGTACTTC.

The chain joins TRBV6-5 to TRBJ1-2, with TRBD1 matching over 10 bases. Germline V gives CDR1 MNHEY, CDR2 SVGAGI. The CDR3 is 14 residues long. V was pared by 4 bases and J by 3 bases, with 2 bases of the junction left unmatched. CDR3 coding DNA: TGTGCCAGCAGTTCCGGGACAGGGGACTATGGCTACACCTTC. Its protein product is CASSSGTGDYGYTF.

The chain has TRBV5-5 and TRBJ2-7, with a weak D call TRBD2 (5 bases). There are 16 residues in the CDR3. The germline V gene has CDR1 SGHKS and CDR2 YYEKEE (reference sequence). The V end lost 2 bases, the J end lost 3 bases, and 18 bases lay between the germline ends. The CDR3 region is CASSFLGGLGNYEQYF. The DNA for the CDR3 is TGTGCCAGCAGCTTCCTGGGCGGACTCGGAAACTACGAGCAGTACTTC.

The chain combines TRBV28 with TRBJ1-5; no clear D gene. Trimming pared 6 bases from V and 6 bases from J, leaving 21 bases between. In germline, CDR1 is MDHEN, CDR2 SYDVKM. This CDR3 has 16 amino acids. The DNA for the CDR3 is TGTGCCAGCAGCCCCTCTCAGGTACTTAACTTTCAGCCCCAGCATTTT. Protein product: CASSPSQVLNFQPQHF.

This chain links TRBV6-2 or TRBV6-3 with TRBJ1-5, with D perhaps matching TRBD1 (5 bases). V was shortened by 3 bases and J by 0 bases, with 9 bases between the two germline ends. This CDR3 has 15 residues. Germline V gene sequence: CDR1 MNHEY, CDR2 SVGEGT. The CDR3 protein is CASSYKGYSNQPQHF. The CDR3 bases are TGTGCCAGCAGTTATAAGGGGTATAGCAATCAGCCCCAGCATTTT.

The V gene is TRBV3-1 (or the pseudogene TRBV3-2), the J gene TRBJ1-4; 8 bases map to TRBD1. After removal of 3 bases from V and 8 bases from J, the junction contained 5 bases not matched to a gene. The CDR3 runs 14 residues. Germline V gives CDR1 LGHDT, CDR2 YNNKEL (reference sequence). The CDR3 sequence: CASSHRGQREKLFF. In nucleotides, the CDR3 is TGTGCCAGCAGCCACAGGGGGCAGCGGGAAAAACTGTTTTTT.

The genes are TRBV4-3 and TRBJ2-3; D ambiguous. Trimming cost V 0 bases and J 5 bases, with 15 bases left between them. This CDR3 region has 16 residues. Germline V gene data show CDR1 as LGHNA and CDR2 as YSLEER. The CDR3 DNA follows: TGCGCCAGCAGCCAAGAGACCGGCGGAGTGGGAGATACGCAGTATTTT. Its translation: CASSQETGGVGDTQYF.

The genes are TRBV9 and TRBJ2-2; D call uncertain. V was clipped by 1 base and J by 0 bases, with 4 bases between them. Germline values: CDR1 SGDLS, CDR2 YYNGEE. This CDR3 has 14 residues. The CDR3 reads CASSVPANTGELFF. The CDR3 DNA follows: TGTGCCAGCAGCGTACCCGCGAACACCGGGGAGCTGTTTTTT.

The genes are TRBV30 and TRBJ2-3; TRBD2 is a possible D gene (6 bases). This CDR3 region has 13 residues. The germline V gene has CDR1 GTSNPN and CDR2 SVGIG (reference sequence). V was clipped by 5 bases and J by 6 bases, with 15 bases between them. The chain's CDR3 is CAWRRAGSDTQYF. In nucleotides, the CDR3 is TGTGCCTGGCGACGAGCGGGCTCCGATACGCAGTATTTT.

V usage is TRBV27 and J usage is TRBJ2-3; D remains ambiguous. The germline V and J ends were trimmed by 6 bases and 0 bases, with 10 bases remaining between them. The CDR3 loop spans 14 amino acids. Germline CDR1 MNHEY, CDR2 SMNVEV (reference sequence). This CDR3 is CASRPVLSTDTQYF. The CDR3 region has the DNA TGTGCCAGCAGGCCGGTCTTAAGCACAGATACGCAGTATTTT.

This clone was found once. The V call is TRBV24-1, the J call TRBJ2-1; TRBD1 agrees at 7 bases. Germline values: CDR1 KGHDR, CDR2 SFDVKD. J lost 5 bases, V lost 4 bases, and 7 bases had no gene match. The CDR3 runs 15 residues. The CDR3 reads CATSDPQGLNNEQFF. The CDR3, as DNA: TGTGCCACCAGTGACCCACAGGGGTTAAACAATGAGCAGTTCTTC.

This chain links TRBV28 with TRBJ1-1, with no clear D. Germline values: CDR1 MDHEN, CDR2 SYDVKM. V shed 4 bases and J shed 5 bases, with 14 bases lying between them. This CDR3 is 14 amino acids long. The CDR3 region is CASSSHPTGTEAFF. DNA of the CDR3: TGTGCCAGCAGTTCACATCCGACGGGGACTGAAGCTTTCTTT.

This clone came up once. This chain links TRBV6-4 with TRBJ2-2; 10 nucleotides line up with TRBD2. V gave up 6 bases and J gave up 3 bases; unmatched junction bases: 4. The CDR3 is 15 amino acids. Germline loops: CDR1 MRHNA, CDR2 SNTAGT. CDR3 protein: CASSPLAGDTGELFF. The CDR3 nucleotides are TGTGCCAGCAGCCCGCTAGCGGGAGACACCGGGGAGCTGTTTTTT.

A single count supports this clone. The chain carries TRBV27 and TRBJ2-2; 9 bases agree with TRBD1. The CDR3 sequence is 15 residues long. J lost 3 bases, V lost 5 bases, and 4 bases had no gene match. CDR1 MNHEY and CDR2 SMNVEV come from the germline V gene (reference sequence). CDR3 loop: CASSPWTGDTGELFF. In DNA form, the CDR3 reads TGTGCCAGCAGTCCCTGGACAGGGGACACCGGGGAGCTGTTTTTT.

The V gene is TRBV28, the J gene TRBJ2-5; 12 bases are shared with TRBD2. V lost 3 bases and J lost 4; bases outside the gene matches: 9. This CDR3 contains 17 residues. Germline lookup yields CDR1 MDHEN and CDR2 SYDVKM. The CDR3 here is CASSFVRLAGEGETQYF. The CDR3 DNA reads as TGTGCCAGCAGTTTCGTCAGACTAGCGGGAGAGGGAGAGACCCAGTACTTC. The full variable domain, completed using reference TRBV28 and TRBJ2-5, is DVKVTQSSRYLVKRTGEKVFLECVQDMDHENMFWYRQDPGLGLRLIYFSYDVKMKEKGDIPEGYSVSREKKERFSLILESASTNQTSMYLCASSFVRLAGEGETQYFGPGTRLLVL.

The chain has TRBV3-1 (or the pseudogene TRBV3-2) and TRBJ1-2; a weak D match, TRBD1 (5 bases). The length of the CDR3 is 15 residues. The ends were cut back, 1 base at V and 0 bases at J, with 9 bases in the middle. From germline, CDR1 is LGHDT and CDR2 YNNKEL (reference sequence). CDR3 in amino acids: CASSQVTAANYGYTF. CDR3 coding DNA: TGTGCCAGCAGCCAAGTGACAGCAGCTAACTATGGCTACACCTTC.

V is TRBV30 and J is TRBJ2-7; TRBD1 agrees at 8 bases. With V trimmed by 5 bases and J by 0 bases, 6 bases remained unmatched. Germline V gene data show CDR1 as GTSNPN and CDR2 as SVGIG (reference sequence). This CDR3 has 14 amino acids. The CDR3 loop is CAWGDRGLSYEQYF. In nucleotides, the CDR3 is TGTGCCTGGGGAGACAGGGGACTCTCCTACGAGCAGTACTTC.

The chain joins TRBV7-3 to TRBJ2-7; tentative D call: TRBD1 (5 bases). Germline V gene data show CDR1 as SGHTA and CDR2 as FQGTGA. V was cut by 5 bases and J by 0 bases, with 14 bases left in between. This CDR3 has 15 residues. CDR3 in DNA: TGTGCCAGCAGCCAAGGGGCAGACAGCTCCTACGAGCAGTACTTC. Translating it yields CASSQGADSSYEQYF.

The chain couples TRBV10-3 to TRBJ1-1; 10 nucleotides match TRBD1. The CDR3 sequence is 13 residues long. Trimming removed 6 bases from V and 8 bases from J; junction bases left unmatched: 6. The germline gives CDR1 ENHRY, CDR2 SYGVKD. The CDR3 is CAISGTGASEAFF. Here the CDR3 DNA reads TGTGCCATCAGCGGGACAGGGGCGTCGGAAGCTTTCTTT.

The chain is built from TRBV4-1 and TRBJ2-5; 8 bases fit TRBD1. Germline CDR1 is MGHRA and CDR2 is YSYEKL. Losses at the gene ends were 2 bases for V and 2 bases for J; bases not matched to a gene: 4. CDR3 length: 15 amino acids. The CDR3 DNA follows: TGCGCCAGCAGCCAAACCGGGACAGGTCAAGAGACCCAGTACTTC. Protein product: CASSQTGTGQETQYF.

V usage is TRBV12-3 or TRBV12-4 and J usage is TRBJ2-1, with 7 bases identical to TRBD1. The V segment lost 5 bases and the J segment 7 bases; nucleotides outside the gene matches: 2. The CDR3 is 12 amino acids. The CDR3 region has the DNA TGTGCCAGCAGTCTACAGGGGAATGAGCAGTTCTTC. Translated: CASSLQGNEQFF.

This clone was seen only once. The chain recombines TRBV11-3 with TRBJ2-2; D might be TRBD2 (5 bases). Between the trimmed V and J ends, which lost 5 bases and 5 bases, there was a span of 12 bases. Germline V gene sequence: CDR1 SGHNT, CDR2 YENEEA. The CDR3 sequence is 14 residues long. As DNA, the CDR3 is TGTGCCAGCAGCCCCGGGATAGCGACCGGGGAGCTGTTTTTT. Its protein is CASSPGIATGELFF.

The chain couples TRBV7-3 to TRBJ2-5; 8 bases map to TRBD1. Trimming cost V 5 bases and J 4 bases; bases outside gene matches: 3. CDR3 size: 13 residues. Looked up from germline, CDR1 is SGHTA and CDR2 is FQGTGA. This chain's CDR3 is CASSPDRGETQYF. CDR3 coding DNA: TGTGCCAGCAGCCCCGACAGGGGAGAGACCCAGTACTTC.